The source of this T cell receptor (beta chain) is a study of graft-versus-host responses after intestinal transplantation. Sequencing was performed with immunoSEQ multiplex PCR; in TCRdb, only in-frame clones are kept and a portion is missing. This table holds under 150,000 clones, 85% to 95% found once. Study-wide points: In patients with graft-donor T cell macrochimerism, allograft graft-versus-host to host-versus-graft clonal ratios were high. Early HvG declines after transplant were associated with peak circulating GvH clone levels. Recipient bone marrow held GvH clones, some seen earlier in ileum or blood.

Notes on this clone: Antigen unknown.

The J segment lost 1 base and the V segment lost 0 bases, leaving 3 bases of the junction unmatched. CDR3 length: 17 residues. The germline CDR1 and CDR2 sequences are PRHDT and FYEKMQ (reference sequence). The V gene is TRBV13, the J gene TRBJ2-1, with 10 nucleotides matching TRBD2. The clonotype originates from a human donor who received an intestinal transplant. The input for sequencing was unstimulated CD8+ T cells sorted from spleen or lymph node cells, taken before intestinal transplant. The CDR3 loop is CASSLGFSGRSYNEQFF. CDR3 nucleotide sequence: TGTGCCAGCAGCTTAGGCTTTAGCGGGAGGTCCTACAATGAGCAGTTCTTC.